The T cell receptor beta chain under discussion was sequenced for a study of T cell responses to AZD1222 COVID-19 vaccine. Study-level points and caveats: Spike-specific TCR breadth and depth were elevated following two AZD1222 doses.

Germline V gene data show CDR1 as SGHRS and CDR2 as YFSETQ. Trimming shortened V by 0 bases and J by 4 bases, and 10 bases separated the two germline ends. The CDR3 covers 14 residues. This table comes from immunoSEQ multiplex PCR, and its TCRdb copy is limited to in-frame clones, with some not included. The data contain fewer than 250,000 clones, around 93% of them singletons. Turning to this clone: No antigen is known for it.

The V call is TRBV5-1, the J call TRBJ1-2; D perhaps matches TRBD1 (5 bases). The sample was peripheral blood, taken on day 0 of MenACWY control vaccination. This TCR was recovered from an adult in good health. The CDR3 sequence: CASSLVGGSYGYTF. Here the CDR3 DNA reads TGCGCCAGCAGCTTGGTCGGGGGAAGCTATGGCTACACCTTC. Variable domain in full (rest from reference TRBV5-1 and TRBJ1-2): KAGVTQTPRYLIKTRGQQVTLSCSPISGHRSVSWYQQTPGQGLQFLFEYFSETQRNKGNFPGRFSGRQFSNSRSEMNVSTLELGDSALYLCASSLVGGSYGYTFGSGTRLTVV.